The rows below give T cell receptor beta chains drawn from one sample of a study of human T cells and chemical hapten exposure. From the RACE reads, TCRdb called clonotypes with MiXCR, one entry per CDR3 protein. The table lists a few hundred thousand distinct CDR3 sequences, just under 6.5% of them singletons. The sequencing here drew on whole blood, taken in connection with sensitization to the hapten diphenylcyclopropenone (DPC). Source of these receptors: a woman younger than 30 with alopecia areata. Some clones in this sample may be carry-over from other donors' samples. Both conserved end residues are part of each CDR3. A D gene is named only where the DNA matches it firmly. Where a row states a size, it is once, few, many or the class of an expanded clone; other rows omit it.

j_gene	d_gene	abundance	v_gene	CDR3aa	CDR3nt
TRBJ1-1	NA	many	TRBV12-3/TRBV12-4	CASSFNLSPEAFF	TGTGCCAGCAGTTTCAACCTCAGCCCTGAAGCTTTCTTT
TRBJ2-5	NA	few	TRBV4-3	CASIGADQETQYF	TGCGCCAGTATCGGGGCAGACCAAGAGACCCAGTACTTC
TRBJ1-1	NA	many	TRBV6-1	CASRLNKDAEAFF	TGTGCCAGCAGATTGAACAAGGACGCTGAAGCTTTCTTT
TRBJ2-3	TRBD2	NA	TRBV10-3	CAISRSSGGDGTDTQYF	TGTGCCATCAGTCGTTCTAGCGGGGGGGATGGCACAGATACGCAGTATTTT
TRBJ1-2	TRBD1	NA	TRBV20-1	CSASPSTGGRGYTF	TGCAGTGCTAGCCCCTCTACAGGGGGCAGGGGCTACACCTTC
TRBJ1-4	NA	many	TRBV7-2	CASSLSPGMNEKLFF	TGTGCCAGCAGCTTATCTCCAGGGATGAATGAAAAACTGTTTTTT
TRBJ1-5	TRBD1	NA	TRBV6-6	CASSQRAGQGVSNQPQHF	TGTGCCAGCAGTCAACGAGCTGGACAGGGGGTCAGCAATCAGCCCCAGCATTTT
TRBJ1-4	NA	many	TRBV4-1	CASSLRSGRANEKLFF	TGCGCCAGCAGCCTTCGTAGCGGGAGAGCTAATGAAAAACTGTTTTTT
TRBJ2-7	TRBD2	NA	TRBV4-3	CASSQRRLAGVYEQYF	TGCGCCAGCAGCCAGCGCAGACTAGCGGGGGTTTACGAGCAGTACTTC
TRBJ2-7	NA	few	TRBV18	CASSPPSGRGEQYF	TGTGCCAGCTCACCACCTAGCGGCCGGGGTGAGCAGTACTTC
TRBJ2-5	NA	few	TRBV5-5	CASSLEVQDQETQYF	TGTGCCAGCAGCTTGGAGGTACAGGACCAAGAGACCCAGTACTTC
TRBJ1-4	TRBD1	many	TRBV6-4	CASSADPGTGGLGEKLFF	TGTGCCAGCAGTGCCGACCCCGGGACAGGGGGTCTTGGTGAAAAACTGTTTTTT
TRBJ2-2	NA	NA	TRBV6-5	CASSYIAGPTNTGELFF	TGTGCCAGCAGTTACATCGCGGGACCCACGAACACCGGGGAGCTGTTTTTT
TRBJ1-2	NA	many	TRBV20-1	CSATGTATEYGYTF	TGCAGTGCTACTGGGACCGCTACGGAGTATGGCTACACCTTC
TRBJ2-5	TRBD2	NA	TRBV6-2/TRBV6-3	CASSYLTSALETQYF	TGTGCCAGCAGTTACCTCACTAGCGCCCTAGAGACCCAGTACTTC
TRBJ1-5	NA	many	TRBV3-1	CASSQAQNQPQHF	TGTGCCAGCAGCCAAGCCCAAAATCAGCCCCAGCATTTT
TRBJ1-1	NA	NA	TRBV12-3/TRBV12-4	CASSFPPADTEAFF	TGTGCCAGCAGTTTCCCCCCGGCGGACACTGAAGCTTTCTTT
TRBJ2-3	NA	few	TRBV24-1	CATSRGVGTDTDTQYF	TGTGCCACCAGCAGGGGGGTAGGGACCGACACAGATACGCAGTATTTT
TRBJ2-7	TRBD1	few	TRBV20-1	CSVTDRGSVEQYF	TGCAGTGTCACGGACAGGGGGTCGGTGGAGCAGTACTTC
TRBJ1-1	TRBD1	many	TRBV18	CASSPSAKWTGRGTEAFF	TGTGCCAGCTCACCTTCAGCGAAATGGACAGGAAGGGGTACTGAAGCTTTCTTT
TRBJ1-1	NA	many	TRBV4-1	CASSHGWVPTKNTEAFF	TGCGCCAGCAGCCACGGTTGGGTGCCGACCAAGAACACTGAAGCTTTCTTT
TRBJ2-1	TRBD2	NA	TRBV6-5	CASSYGTSGGANEQFF	TGTGCCAGCAGTTACGGTACTAGCGGGGGGGCCAATGAGCAGTTCTTC
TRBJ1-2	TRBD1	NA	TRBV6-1	CASSETGDGGYTF	TGTGCCAGCAGTGAAACAGGGGACGGCGGCTACACCTTC
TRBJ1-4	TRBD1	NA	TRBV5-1	CASSLTGASTNEKLFF	TGCGCCAGCAGCTTGACAGGGGCCTCAACTAATGAAAAACTGTTTTTT
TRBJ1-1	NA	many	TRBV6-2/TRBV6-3	CATPLFPRNRVPEAFF	TGTGCCACCCCGTTGTTCCCCCGTAATAGGGTCCCTGAAGCTTTCTTT
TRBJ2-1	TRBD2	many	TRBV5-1	CASSLGPTSGEEQFF	TGCGCCAGCAGCTTGGGGCCGACTAGCGGGGAAGAGCAGTTCTTC
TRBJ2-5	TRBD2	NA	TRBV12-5	CASALGTSGYQETQYF	TGTGCTAGTGCCTTAGGGACTAGCGGGTACCAAGAGACCCAGTACTTC
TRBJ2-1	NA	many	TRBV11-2	CASSHWEPSSYNEQFF	TGTGCCAGCAGCCATTGGGAGCCTAGCTCCTACAATGAGCAGTTCTTC
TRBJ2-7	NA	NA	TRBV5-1	CASSSAGQISEQYF	TGCGCCAGCAGCTCCGCGGGACAGATTTCCGAGCAGTACTTC
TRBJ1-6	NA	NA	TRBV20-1	CSASTSRGNSPLHF	TGCAGTGCTAGTACTTCCAGGGGAAATTCACCCCTCCACTTT
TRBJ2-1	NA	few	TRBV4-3	CASSLRRVGYSYNEQFF	TGCGCCAGCAGTCTAAGGAGGGTAGGTTACTCCTACAATGAGCAGTTCTTC
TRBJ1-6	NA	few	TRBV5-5	CASSLGATYNSPLHF	TGTGCCAGCAGCCTTGGGGCCACCTATAATTCACCCCTCCACTTT
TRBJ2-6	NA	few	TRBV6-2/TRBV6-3	CASSPLKKELYSGANVLTF	TGTGCCAGCAGCCCCCTCAAAAAAGAGTTGTACTCTGGGGCCAACGTCCTGACTTTC
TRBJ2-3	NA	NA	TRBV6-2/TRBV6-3	CASSRGLTDTQYF	TGTGCCAGCAGTAGAGGACTAACAGATACGCAGTATTTT
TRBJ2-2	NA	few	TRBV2	CASSGRAGELFF	TGTGCCAGCAGTGGTAGGGCCGGGGAGCTGTTTTTT
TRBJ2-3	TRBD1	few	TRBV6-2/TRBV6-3	CASVGQGATDTQYF	TGTGCCAGCGTGGGACAGGGGGCAACAGATACGCAGTATTTT
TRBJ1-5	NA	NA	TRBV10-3	CAIRFGFDQPQHF	TGTGCCATCCGATTTGGCTTTGATCAGCCCCAGCATTTT
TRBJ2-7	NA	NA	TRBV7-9	CASSLARGGKAHEQYF	TGTGCCAGCAGCTTAGCGCGAGGGGGAAAGGCACACGAGCAGTACTTC
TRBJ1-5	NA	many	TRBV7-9	CASTNPRSAQHF	TGTGCCAGCACCAACCCCAGGTCGGCCCAGCATTTT
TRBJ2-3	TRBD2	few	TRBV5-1	CASSPWTSGLTDTQYF	TGCGCCAGCAGCCCGTGGACTAGCGGCCTCACAGATACGCAGTATTTT
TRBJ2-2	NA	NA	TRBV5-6	CASSFLGPSRTGELFF	TGTGCCAGCAGCTTCCTCGGACCGTCGCGCACCGGGGAGCTGTTTTTT
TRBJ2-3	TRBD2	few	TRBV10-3	CAISESASGDTDTQYF	TGTGCCATCAGTGAGTCGGCTAGCGGGGACACAGATACGCAGTATTTT
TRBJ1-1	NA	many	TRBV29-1	CSAPSMNTEAFF	TGCAGCGCCCCTAGTATGAACACTGAAGCTTTCTTT
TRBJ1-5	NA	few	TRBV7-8	CASSLELAWNQPQHF	TGTGCCAGCAGCTTAGAACTGGCTTGGAATCAGCCCCAGCATTTT
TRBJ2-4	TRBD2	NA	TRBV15	CATSRDVTSGGENIQYF	TGTGCCACCAGCAGAGATGTAACTAGCGGGGGCGAAAACATTCAGTACTTC
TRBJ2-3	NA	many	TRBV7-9	CASSQHGVVSDTQYF	TGTGCCAGCAGCCAACATGGGGTGGTATCGGATACGCAGTATTTT
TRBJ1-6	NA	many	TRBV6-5	CASSYRRPDNSPLHF	TGTGCCAGCAGTTACAGGAGACCCGATAATTCACCCCTCCACTTT
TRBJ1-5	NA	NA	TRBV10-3	CAITGDGNQPQHF	TGTGCCATCACCGGGGACGGCAATCAGCCCCAGCATTTT
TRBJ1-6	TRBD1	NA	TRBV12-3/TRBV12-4	CASSLATGGRNSPLHF	TGTGCCAGCAGTTTAGCGACAGGGGGCCGTAATTCACCCCTCCACTTT
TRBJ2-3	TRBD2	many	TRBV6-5	CASSYSSSGGTDTQYF	TGTGCCAGCAGTTACTCGAGTAGCGGGGGAACAGATACGCAGTATTTT
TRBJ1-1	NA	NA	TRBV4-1	CASSQADTGPVGTEAFF	TGCGCCAGCAGCCAAGCGGATACAGGGCCCGTAGGCACTGAAGCTTTCTTT
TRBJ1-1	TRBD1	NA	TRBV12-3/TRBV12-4	CASNLGQGYTEAFF	TGTGCCAGCAACCTGGGACAGGGGTACACTGAAGCTTTCTTT
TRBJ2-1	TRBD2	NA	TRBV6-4	CASSDSTSGGYNEQFF	TGTGCCAGCAGTGATTCGACTAGCGGGGGCTACAATGAGCAGTTCTTC
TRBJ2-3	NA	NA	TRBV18	CASTPSGGPDTQYF	TGTGCCAGCACACCCTCCGGGGGACCAGATACGCAGTATTTT
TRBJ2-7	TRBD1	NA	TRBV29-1	CSVGTGIMSYEQYF	TGCAGCGTGGGGACAGGGATAATGTCCTACGAGCAGTACTTC
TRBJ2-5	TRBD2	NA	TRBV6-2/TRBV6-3	CASRGLAQETQYF	TGTGCCAGCAGGGGACTAGCACAAGAGACCCAGTACTTC
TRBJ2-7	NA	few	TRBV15	CATSRASSYEQYF	TGTGCCACCAGCAGGGCTAGCTCCTACGAGCAGTACTTC
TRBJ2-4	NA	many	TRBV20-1	CSARPAGSSKNIQYF	TGCAGTGCTAGACCCGCAGGGTCGTCCAAAAACATTCAGTACTTC
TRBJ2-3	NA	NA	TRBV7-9	CASSTIQGDTDTQYF	TGTGCCAGCAGCACTATACAGGGCGACACAGATACGCAGTATTTT